This T cell receptor beta chain was sequenced during a study of shared clonotypes between healthy human individuals. Study context: CD4 naive cells filled three plates per donor, CD4 memory three, CD8 naive two and CD8 memory one.

Those who donated were healthy HIV-negative adults, with no recent acute infections or vaccinations reported. The input for sorted-subset replicate PCRs was about 200 ng DNA, about 30,000 T cell genomes. Here immunoSEQ multiplex PCR was the method, and the copy in TCRdb shows in-frame clones only, minus some. The repertoire consists of approximately 2.4 million clones, with approximately 94% occurring once and the leading ten covering roughly 0.13%. Germline CDR1 is SGHRS and CDR2 is YFSETQ. The CDR3 length is 16 residues. V lost 2 bases, J lost 6 bases, and 7 bases stayed unmatched. The receptor was derived from a man in his late teens or twenties in good health. The sample comprised naive CD4+ T cells sorted from blood. Subset in this sample: CD45RA+ positively selected. V is TRBV5-1 and J is TRBJ2-3; 12 bases match TRBD1. The DNA for the CDR3 is TGCGCCAGCAGCTTACCCGGGACAGGGGGCCATGATACGCAGTATTTT. Translated: CASSLPGTGGHDTQYF.